Included here is one TCR beta chain sequence, with context. Its antigen is as yet unknown. The sample belongs to a study of T cell responses to AZD1222 COVID-19 vaccine. Findings and limits, study-wide: Donors, mostly white British, included more females; clonal diversity was possibly underestimated. Across spike, vaccine-associated CD4 TCRs were found, dominant at 160-218 and 743-854. The repertoires were collected only after the peak T cell response.

CDR1 LGHDT and CDR2 YNNKEL come from the germline V gene (reference sequence). The CDR3 extends over 15 amino acids. V lost 1 base to trimming and J lost 7 bases, with 11 bases between them. Profiling relied on immunoSEQ multiplex PCR, and the TCRdb table lists in-frame clones only, not all of them. The sample yields 110,000 to 150,000 clones, 70% to 90% seen once. The chain couples TRBV3-1 (or the pseudogene TRBV3-2) to TRBJ1-6; D uncertain. This TCR was sampled from an adult in good health. Sequencing was performed on peripheral blood, taken on day 0 of AZD1222 vaccination. The CDR3 reads CASSQGAARNSPLHF. CDR3 bases: TGTGCCAGCAGCCAAGGAGCCGCAAGAAATTCACCCCTCCACTTT.